The rows below give T cell receptor beta chains drawn from one sample of a study of cytomegalovirus exposure and HLA in healthy donors. The repertoire was sequenced with immunoSEQ multiplex PCR; TCRdb's copy has only in-frame clones and lacks some. Of 150,000 to 200,000 clones listed, about 88% were seen once; the top ten hold more than 2%. Sequenced material: PBMCs. The receptors come from a man aged 18 to 30 in good health and CMV-seropositive. The CDR3 runs from the conserved cysteine through the conserved F or W. The D gene is left open where the match is weak. The size field is filled for only some rows; it gives once, few, many or a size class.

d_gene: TRBD1
j_gene: TRBJ1-1
abundance: once
v_gene: TRBV18
CDR3aa: CASSPRDREGYMNTEAFF
CDR3nt: TGTGCCAGCTCACCACGGGACAGGGAGGGATATATGAACACTGAAGCTTTCTTT

d_gene: TRBD2
j_gene: TRBJ2-1
abundance: once
v_gene: TRBV5-1
CDR3aa: CASRLGGGPAYNEQFF
CDR3nt: TGCGCCAGCCGCTTGGGGGGGGGACCCGCCTACAATGAGCAGTTCTTC

d_gene: TRBD1
j_gene: TRBJ2-5
abundance: .
v_gene: TRBV2
CDR3aa: CASSADRGQETQYF
CDR3nt: TGTGCCAGCAGCGCCGACAGGGGTCAAGAGACCCAGTACTTC

d_gene: TRBD2
j_gene: TRBJ2-1
abundance: .
v_gene: TRBV25-1
CDR3aa: CASRSPGLAGAPRRFF
CDR3nt: TGTGCCAGCAGGTCACCGGGACTAGCGGGGGCCCCCCGGCGGTTCTTC

d_gene: TRBD2
j_gene: TRBJ2-1
abundance: .
v_gene: TRBV14
CDR3aa: CASSQLGGGGYNEQFF
CDR3nt: TGTGCCAGCAGCCAATTGGGGGGCGGGGGGTACAATGAGCAGTTCTTC

d_gene: TRBD2
j_gene: TRBJ2-3
abundance: .
v_gene: TRBV27
CDR3aa: CASSWAGGADTQYF
CDR3nt: TGTGCCAGCAGTTGGGCGGGGGGAGCAGATACGCAGTATTTT

d_gene: .
j_gene: TRBJ2-3
abundance: .
v_gene: TRBV2
CDR3aa: CASFRTPTDTQYF
CDR3nt: TGTGCCAGCTTCCGGACTCCTACAGATACGCAGTATTTT

d_gene: .
j_gene: TRBJ1-2
abundance: once
v_gene: TRBV30
CDR3aa: CAWAGGDGYTF
CDR3nt: TGTGCCTGGGCGGGGGGGGATGGCTACACCTTC

d_gene: TRBD1
j_gene: TRBJ1-1
abundance: once
v_gene: TRBV15
CDR3aa: CATSRGTTGVTEAFF
CDR3nt: TGTGCCACCAGCAGAGGGACTACAGGGGTCACTGAAGCTTTCTTT

d_gene: .
j_gene: TRBJ2-7
abundance: .
v_gene: TRBV5-5
CDR3aa: CASSLGTVYEQYF
CDR3nt: TGTGCCAGCAGCTTGGGTACGGTCTACGAGCAGTACTTC

d_gene: .
j_gene: TRBJ2-7
abundance: few
v_gene: TRBV6-1
CDR3aa: CASSTTGRGYEQYF
CDR3nt: TGTGCCAGCAGTACTACAGGCAGGGGCTACGAGCAGTACTTC

d_gene: .
j_gene: TRBJ2-1
abundance: .
v_gene: TRBV6-1
CDR3aa: CASSEVVGAYEQFF
CDR3nt: TGTGCCAGCAGTGAGGTTGTAGGGGCCTATGAGCAGTTCTTC

d_gene: TRBD2
j_gene: TRBJ2-7
abundance: .
v_gene: TRBV7-2
CDR3aa: CASSPSLAVTYEQYF
CDR3nt: TGTGCCAGCAGCCCCTCTCTAGCGGTAACCTACGAGCAGTACTTC

d_gene: .
j_gene: TRBJ2-2
abundance: .
v_gene: TRBV6-1
CDR3aa: CASSEDQGELFF
CDR3nt: TGTGCCAGCAGTGAAGATCAGGGGGAGCTGTTTTTT

d_gene: TRBD1
j_gene: TRBJ1-6
abundance: .
v_gene: TRBV9
CDR3aa: CASSVGQGVGYNSPLHF
CDR3nt: TGTGCCAGCAGCGTAGGTCAGGGGGTCGGATATAATTCACCCCTCCACTTT

d_gene: TRBD1
j_gene: TRBJ2-7
abundance: .
v_gene: TRBV9
CDR3aa: CASSARDREDEQYF
CDR3nt: TGTGCCAGCAGCGCACGGGACAGGGAGGACGAGCAGTACTTC

d_gene: TRBD1
j_gene: TRBJ1-3
abundance: .
v_gene: TRBV27
CDR3aa: CASSPLAGTAGNTIYF
CDR3nt: TGTGCCAGCAGTCCCCTCGCCGGGACAGCTGGAAACACCATATATTTT

d_gene: .
j_gene: TRBJ1-1
abundance: once
v_gene: TRBV12-5
CDR3aa: CASGLVLESTEAFF
CDR3nt: TGTGCTAGTGGTTTGGTACTGGAGAGCACTGAAGCTTTCTTT

d_gene: TRBD2
j_gene: TRBJ2-1
abundance: .
v_gene: TRBV7-2
CDR3aa: CASSYRTSGGHNEQFF
CDR3nt: TGTGCCAGCAGCTACCGGACTAGCGGGGGGCACAATGAGCAGTTCTTC

d_gene: .
j_gene: TRBJ1-1
abundance: .
v_gene: TRBV11-3
CDR3aa: CASSLQGGEAFF
CDR3nt: TGTGCCAGCAGCTTGCAGGGTGGGGAAGCTTTCTTT

d_gene: TRBD2
j_gene: TRBJ2-3
abundance: .
v_gene: TRBV2
CDR3aa: CASSENTGEGDTQYF
CDR3nt: TGTGCCAGCAGTGAAAATACGGGGGAGGGGGATACGCAGTATTTT

d_gene: .
j_gene: TRBJ2-7
abundance: .
v_gene: TRBV25-1
CDR3aa: CASSSTHRSYEQYF
CDR3nt: TGTGCCAGCAGTAGCACCCACCGCTCCTACGAGCAGTACTTC